In its sample, the clone carrying this T cell receptor beta chain was seen a few times. This CDR3 is also generated by other DNA sequences in the sample. The whole isolated RNA underwent reverse transcription, so sequencing captured expressed TCRB transcripts. TCRdb's copy holds only in-frame clones and misses some; the assay was immunoSEQ multiplex PCR. The sample records roughly 290,000 clones, roughly 8% being singletons. This sample was included in a study of beta chain features in type 1 diabetes. There are 12 residues in the CDR3. Trimming took off 5 bases at V and 3 bases at J, with 7 bases between the two ends. The V gene's germline CDR1 is SEHNR and CDR2 FQNEAQ (reference sequence).

Sequencing used central memory CD4+ T cells from blood. The V and J genes are TRBV7-9 and TRBJ1-1; D not certain. The TCR comes from a woman under 30 in good health. The CDR3 is CASSPRDTEAFF. The CDR3 DNA is TGTGCCAGCAGCCCTCGGGACACTGAAGCTTTCTTT.